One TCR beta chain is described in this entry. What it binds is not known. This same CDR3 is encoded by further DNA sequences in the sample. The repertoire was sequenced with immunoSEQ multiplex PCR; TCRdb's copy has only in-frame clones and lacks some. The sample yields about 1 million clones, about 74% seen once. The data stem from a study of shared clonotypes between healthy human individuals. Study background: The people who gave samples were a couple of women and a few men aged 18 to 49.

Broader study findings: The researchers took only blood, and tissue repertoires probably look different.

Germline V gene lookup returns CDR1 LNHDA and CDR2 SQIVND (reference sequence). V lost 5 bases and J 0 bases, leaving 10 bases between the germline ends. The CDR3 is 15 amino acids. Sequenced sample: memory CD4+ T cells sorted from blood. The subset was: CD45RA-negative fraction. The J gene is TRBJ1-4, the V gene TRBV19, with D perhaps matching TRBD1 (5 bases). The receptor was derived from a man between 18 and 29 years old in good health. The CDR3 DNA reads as TGTGCCAGTAGTCCGGGACCTACAACTAATGAAAAACTGTTTTTT. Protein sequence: CASSPGPTTNEKLFF.